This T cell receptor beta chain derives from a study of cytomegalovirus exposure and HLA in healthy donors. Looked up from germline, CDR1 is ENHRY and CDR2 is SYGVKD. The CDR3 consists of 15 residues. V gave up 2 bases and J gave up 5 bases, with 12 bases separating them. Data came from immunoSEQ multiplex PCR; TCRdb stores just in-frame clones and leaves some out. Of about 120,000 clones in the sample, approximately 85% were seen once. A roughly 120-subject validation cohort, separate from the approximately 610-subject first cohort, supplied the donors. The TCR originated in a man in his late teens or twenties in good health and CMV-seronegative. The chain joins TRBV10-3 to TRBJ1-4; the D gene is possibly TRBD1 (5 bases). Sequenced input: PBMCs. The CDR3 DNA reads TGTGCCATCAGTGAGGGGCAGGGAAGAAATGAAAAACTGTTTTTT. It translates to CAISEGQGRNEKLFF.